What follows describes a single T cell receptor beta chain. The target antigen is unknown. This entry is derived from a study of a mutant IDH1 vaccine in newly diagnosed glioma. Across the study: In weeks 1, 3, 5, 7, 11, 15, 19 and 23, patients were vaccinated. Beginning 4-6 weeks after radiotherapy alone, or with temozolomide cycles, vaccination took place. The study, taken as a whole, reports: Changes to the top peripheral T cell clonotypes appeared unrelated to pseudoprogression. Patients showed vaccine-induced immune responses at a rate of more than 80%.

The length of the CDR3 is 17 residues. The V and J ends lost 1 base and 5 bases, in that order; junction bases with no gene match: 13. CDR1 SGHDN and CDR2 FVKESK come from the germline V gene. The repertoire was sequenced with immunoSEQ multiplex PCR; TCRdb's copy has only in-frame clones and lacks some. The profile shows 35,000 to 50,000 clones, 84% of them singletons. Indicated time point: week 11, during vaccination. Doses comprised 300 ug of mutant IDH1 20-mer peptide each, plus topical imiquimod. The starting material was PBMCs, obtained from a glioma patient whose treatment included an IDH1 peptide vaccine. This TCR was sampled from a man aged 35-49 years with glioma. The chain links TRBV14 to TRBJ2-7, with 8 bases matching TRBD2. In nucleotides, the CDR3 is TGTGCCAGCAGCCAAGGCCCCCTGAGCGGGAGACGCCACGAGCAGTACTTC. This translates into CASSQGPLSGRRHEQYF. Combining the CDR3 with reference TRBV14 and TRBJ2-7 gives the whole variable domain EAGVTQFPSHSVIEKGQTVTLRCDPISGHDNLYWYRRVMGKEIKFLLHFVKESKQDESGMPNNRFLAERTGGTYSTLKVQPAELEDSGVYFCASSQGPLSGRRHEQYFGPGTRLTVT.